Presented here are 3 T cell receptor beta chains from one specimen sequenced in a study of T cell responses to AZD1222 COVID-19 vaccine. Profiled with immunoSEQ multiplex PCR; TCRdb holds only in-frame clones, not every one. Of 99,000 or so clones in the sample, around 90% were seen once. The sample consisted of peripheral blood, taken on day 0 of AZD1222 vaccination. These receptors were obtained from an adult in good health.

The J gene is TRBJ2-7, the V gene TRBV7-8; 11 bases match TRBD2. V was clipped by 6 bases and J by 1 base; unmatched bases: 5. The CDR3 length is 15 residues. Per the germline V gene, CDR1 is SGHVS and CDR2 is FQNEAQ. This chain's CDR3 is CASRRGLADSYEQYF. The CDR3 DNA follows: TGTGCCAGCAGAAGGGGACTAGCGGATTCCTACGAGCAGTACTTC.

This sequence joins TRBV18 and TRBJ2-7; 11 bases agree with TRBD2. CDR1 is KGHSH and CDR2 is LQKENI in the germline V gene. Trimming at V came to 3 bases and at J to 2 bases, leaving 0 bases not matched to a gene. The CDR3 has 14 amino acids. This chain's CDR3 is CASSPSGRAYEQYF. As DNA, the CDR3 is TGTGCCAGCTCACCTAGCGGGAGGGCCTACGAGCAGTACTTC.

This chain links TRBV28 with TRBJ1-1, with 8 bases fitting TRBD1. Unmatched junction bases numbered 10, after V lost 5 bases and J lost 11 bases. This CDR3 has 13 residues. In germline, CDR1 is MDHEN, CDR2 SYDVKM. CDR3 sequence reads: CASSIPRQGRAFF. The CDR3 DNA follows: TGTGCCAGCAGTATACCCCGACAGGGGAGGGCTTTCTTT.